Each of the 22 T cell receptor beta chains below was sequenced from the same sample in a study of blood T cell repertoires in COVID-19. Sequenced by immunoSEQ multiplex PCR; TCRdb stores in-frame clones only, minus some. This sample has roughly 120,000 clones; 65% to 90% occur once, and the top ten carry about 12%. The material sequenced was peripheral blood. The receptor source for this set is a human donor in a cohort sampled during active COVID-19.

This chain connects TRBV7-2 to TRBJ2-3; TRBD2 agrees at 9 bases. V was pared by 4 bases and J by 5 bases, with 7 bases of the junction left unmatched. The CDR3 consists of 15 residues. Per germline, CDR1 SGHTA and CDR2 FQGNSA. The CDR3 region has the DNA TGTGCCAGCAGCTGGGGAGATAGCGGGGGAGATACGCAGTATTTT. This translates into CASSWGDSGGDTQYF. The variable domain in full, completed from reference TRBV7-2 and TRBJ2-3, reads GAGVSQSPSNKVTEKGKDVELRCDPISGHTALYWYRQSLGQGLEFLIYFQGNSAPDKSGLPSDRFSAERTGGSVSTLTIQRTQQEDSAVYLCASSWGDSGGDTQYFGPGTRLTVL.

The CDR3 protein is CASSLTSGGAVGELFF. The CDR3 DNA follows: TGCGCCAGCAGCCTGACTAGCGGGGGGGCCGTCGGGGAGCTGTTTTTT. V gene TRBV5-1 combines with J gene TRBJ2-2, with 14 bases aligning to TRBD2. Germline CDR1 is SGHRS and CDR2 is YFSETQ. The CDR3 spans 16 residues. V was pared by 4 bases and J by 7 bases, with 6 bases of the junction left unmatched.

In its sample, this clone was seen once. The rearrangement joins TRBV4-3 to TRBJ2-7; 8 nucleotides agree with TRBD1. The V and J ends lost 0 bases and 3 bases, in that order; junction bases with no gene match: 4. This CDR3 comprises 15 residues. CDR1 and CDR2 from the germline V gene are LGHNA and YSLEER. This CDR3 reads CASSQEGQGDYEQYF. The CDR3 nucleotides read TGCGCCAGCAGCCAAGAAGGACAGGGCGACTACGAGCAGTACTTC.

The chain couples TRBV6-1 to TRBJ2-7, with D unresolved. V dropped 1 base and J dropped 1 base, with 20 bases sitting between them. Germline CDR1 reads MNHNS; CDR2 reads SASEGT. The CDR3 contains 18 residues. The DNA for the CDR3 is TGTGCCAGCAGTGAAGGCCTCCTAGGTAGAACCCTTTCCTACGAGCAGTACTTC. Amino acids: CASSEGLLGRTLSYEQYF.

The chain uses TRBV11-2 and TRBJ2-7; 7 nucleotides agree with TRBD1. The V gene end was trimmed by 5 bases and the J gene end by 0 bases; junction bases not matched to a gene: 10. Germline V gene sequence: CDR1 SGHAT, CDR2 FQNNGV. The CDR3 runs to 16 residues. The CDR3 bases are TGTGCCAGCAGCGGTTATTCGACAGGGAGCTCCTACGAGCAGTACTTC. It yields the protein CASSGYSTGSSYEQYF.

V usage is TRBV10-1 and J usage is TRBJ1-6; D is unresolved. The germline gives CDR1 WNHNN, CDR2 SYGVQD (reference sequence). V was cut by 7 bases and J by 7 bases, with 8 bases left in between. This CDR3 comprises 12 residues. CDR3 DNA sequence: TGCGCCAGCAAGGACTCAAATTCACCCCTCCACTTT. Translation gives CASKDSNSPLHF.

V gene TRBV11-2 combines with J gene TRBJ1-2; tentatively, D is TRBD1 (6 bases). V dropped 1 base and J dropped 5 bases, with 11 bases sitting between them. The CDR3 has 14 amino acids. The germline V gene encodes CDR1 SGHAT and CDR2 FQNNGV. The CDR3 nucleotides read TGTGCCAGCAGCTTAGGACAGGAGATGTATGGCTACACCTTC. Protein sequence: CASSLGQEMYGYTF. The full variable domain, completed using reference TRBV11-2 and TRBJ1-2, is EAGVAQSPRYKIIEKRQSVAFWCNPISGHATLYWYQQILGQGPKLLIQFQNNGVVDDSQLPKDRFSAERLKGVDSTLKIQPAKLEDSAVYLCASSLGQEMYGYTFGSGTRLTVV.

The chain uses TRBV6-2 or TRBV6-3 and TRBJ2-5; no clear D gene. The CDR3 consists of 16 residues. V gave up 5 bases and J gave up 4 bases, with 20 bases separating them. Looked up from germline, CDR1 is MNHEY and CDR2 is SVGEGT. The CDR3 coding sequence is TGTGCCAGCAGTCCCGACTGGTTAGGTCGTCGAGAGACCCAGTACTTC. It specifies CASSPDWLGRRETQYF.

The rearrangement joins TRBV5-5 to TRBJ1-2, with D possibly being TRBD1 (6 bases). CDR1 and CDR2 from the germline V gene are SGHKS and YYEKEE (reference sequence). The CDR3 extends over 14 amino acids. V was clipped by 3 bases and J by 2 bases, with 11 bases between them. The CDR3 region is CASSWEQGNYGYTF. CDR3 coding DNA: TGTGCCAGCAGCTGGGAACAGGGAAACTATGGCTACACCTTC.

This chain joins TRBV6-4 and TRBJ1-6; 8 bases agree with TRBD1. Trimming at V came to 2 bases and at J to 11 bases, leaving 2 bases not matched to a gene. The CDR3 runs to 13 residues. The germline CDR1 and CDR2 sequences are MRHNA and SNTAGT. Here the CDR3 reads CASSDEQGAPLHF. CDR3 nucleotide sequence: TGTGCCAGCAGTGACGAACAGGGGGCACCCCTCCACTTT.

The genes are TRBV25-1 and TRBJ1-2, with 7 bases matching TRBD1. The V gene's germline CDR1 is MGHDK and CDR2 SYGVNS. V was clipped by 4 bases and J by 4 bases; unmatched bases: 6. The CDR3 spans 14 residues. The CDR3 region has the DNA TGTGCCAGCAGTGGAGGCGGGACAGCCTATGGCTACACCTTC. Its protein is CASSGGGTAYGYTF.

The rearrangement uses TRBV5-6 and TRBJ2-3; a possible D gene is TRBD1 (7 bases). The CDR3 consists of 16 residues. Germline lookup yields CDR1 SGHDT and CDR2 YYEEEE. Trimming took off 1 base at V and 2 bases at J, with 14 bases between the two ends. The CDR3 DNA reads TGTGCCAGCAGCTTGAGGAGGGGGCCGTACACAGATACGCAGTATTTT. Residues: CASSLRRGPYTDTQYF.

This chain connects TRBV5-1 to TRBJ2-7; 12 bases line up with TRBD1. The J segment lost 6 bases and the V segment lost 2 bases, leaving 3 bases of the junction unmatched. The V gene's germline CDR1 is SGHRS and CDR2 YFSETQ. This CDR3 is built from 14 residues. The CDR3 coding sequence is TGCGCCAGCAGCTTTGGGACAGGGGGCAGCGAGCAGTACTTC. This codes for CASSFGTGGSEQYF.

The V call is TRBV5-1, the J call TRBJ2-3; D possibly corresponds to TRBD2 (6 bases). CDR1 and CDR2 from the germline V gene are SGHRS and YFSETQ. The CDR3 covers 15 residues. V gave up 0 bases and J gave up 6 bases, with 14 bases separating them. The DNA of the CDR3 is TGCGCCAGCAGCTTGGCCGGGGGTACGTTCGATACGCAGTATTTT. It translates to CASSLAGGTFDTQYF.

The V gene is TRBV5-1, the J gene TRBJ2-6; maybe TRBD1 (5 bases). V lost 0 bases, J lost 4 bases, and 11 bases lay in between. This CDR3 is 16 amino acids long. Germline V gene sequence: CDR1 SGHRS, CDR2 YFSETQ. In DNA form, the CDR3 reads TGCGCCAGCAGCTTGGTACAGGCGCCCGGGGCCAACGTCCTGACTTTC. Protein: CASSLVQAPGANVLTF. The whole variable domain, filled in from reference TRBV5-1 and TRBJ2-6, reads KAGVTQTPRYLIKTRGQQVTLSCSPISGHRSVSWYQQTPGQGLQFLFEYFSETQRNKGNFPGRFSGRQFSNSRSEMNVSTLELGDSALYLCASSLVQAPGANVLTFGAGSRLTVL.

CDR3 protein: CAARDSLTDTQYF. The CDR3 nucleotides are TGTGCCGCCCGGGACTCTCTCACAGATACGCAGTATTTT. The V call is TRBV5-4, the J call TRBJ2-3; maybe TRBD2 (6 bases). CDR3 size: 13 residues. Trimming cost V 10 bases and J 2 bases, with 14 bases left between them. Looked up from germline, CDR1 is SGHNT and CDR2 is YYREEE (reference sequence).

This clone was seen more than once but under ten times. The chain recombines TRBV7-9 with TRBJ1-6; no reliable D call. Germline assignment: CDR1 SEHNR and CDR2 FQNEAQ (reference sequence). Between the trimmed V and J ends, which lost 5 bases and 8 bases, there was a span of 16 bases. The CDR3 length is 15 residues. This CDR3 is CASSPPRGFDSPLHF. CDR3 DNA sequence: TGTGCCAGCAGCCCTCCACGGGGTTTTGATTCACCCCTCCACTTT.

CDR3 protein: CASSQERDSGNQPQHF. The CDR3 bases are TGCGCCAGCAGCCAAGAGCGGGACAGTGGCAATCAGCCCCAGCATTTT. The J gene is TRBJ1-5, the V gene TRBV4-1, with 7 bases matching TRBD1. Trimming cost V 0 bases and J 2 bases; bases outside gene matches: 4. This CDR3 is built from 16 residues. Germline V gives CDR1 MGHRA, CDR2 YSYEKL.

CDR3 nucleotides: TGTGCCAGCAGTGACCTAGCGGGGGGATCAGACGAGCAGTACTTC. Its protein is CASSDLAGGSDEQYF. The rearrangement links TRBV2 to TRBJ2-7; 11 bases fit TRBD2. With V trimmed by 3 bases and J by 5 bases, 6 bases remained unmatched. Germline CDR1 reads SNHLY; CDR2 reads FYNNEI. The CDR3 covers 15 residues.

The chain is built from TRBV19 and TRBJ1-5; no clear D gene. The CDR3 spans 15 residues. Per germline, CDR1 LNHDA and CDR2 SQIVND (reference sequence). V was trimmed by 0 bases and J by 0 bases, leaving 6 bases between them. The CDR3 DNA reads as TGTGCCAGTAGTATAGACAGGAATAGCAATCAGCCCCAGCATTTT. It yields the protein CASSIDRNSNQPQHF.

The gene calls are TRBV4-1 and TRBJ1-4, with D possibly being TRBD1 (5 bases). CDR1 and CDR2 from the germline V gene are MGHRA and YSYEKL. This CDR3 has 14 residues. The V gene lost 4 bases and the J gene lost 9 bases, with 15 bases spanning the gap. The CDR3: CASSPRADRQKLFF. The CDR3 region has the DNA TGCGCCAGCAGCCCTCGTGCCGACAGACAAAAACTGTTTTTT.

The V call is TRBV5-8, the J call TRBJ1-4; 7 bases fit TRBD1. Losses at the gene ends were 4 bases for V and 0 bases for J; bases not matched to a gene: 6. CDR1 and CDR2 (germline): SGHTS, YDEGEE. The CDR3 length is 16 residues. The DNA for the CDR3 is TGTGCCAGCAGCCTTACAGGGGCTACAACTAATGAAAAACTGTTTTTT. It translates to CASSLTGATTNEKLFF.